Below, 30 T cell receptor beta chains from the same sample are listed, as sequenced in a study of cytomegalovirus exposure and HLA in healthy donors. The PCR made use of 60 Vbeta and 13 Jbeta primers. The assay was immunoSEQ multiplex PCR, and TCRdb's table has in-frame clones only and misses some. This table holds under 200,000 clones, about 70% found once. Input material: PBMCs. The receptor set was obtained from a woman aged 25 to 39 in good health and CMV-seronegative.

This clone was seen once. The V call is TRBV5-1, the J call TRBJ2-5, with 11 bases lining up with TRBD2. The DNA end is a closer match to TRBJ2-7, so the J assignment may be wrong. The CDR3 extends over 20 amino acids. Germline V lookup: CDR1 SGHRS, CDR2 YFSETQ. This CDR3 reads CASSLGARQGGTSGGYEQYF. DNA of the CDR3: TGCGCCAGCAGCCTCGGGGCGCGACAGGGAGGAACTAGCGGGGGCTACGAGCAGTACTTC.

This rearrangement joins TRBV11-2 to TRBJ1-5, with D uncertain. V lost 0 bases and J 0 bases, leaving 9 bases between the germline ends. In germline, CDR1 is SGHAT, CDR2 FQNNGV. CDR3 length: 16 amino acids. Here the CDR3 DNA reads TGTGCCAGCAGCTTAGACGCAGGTTTTAGCAATCAGCCCCAGCATTTT. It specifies CASSLDAGFSNQPQHF.

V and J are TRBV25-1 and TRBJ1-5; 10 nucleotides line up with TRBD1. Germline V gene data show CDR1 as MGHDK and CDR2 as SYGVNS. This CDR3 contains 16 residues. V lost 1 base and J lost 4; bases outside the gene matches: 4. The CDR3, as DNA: TGTGCCAGCAGTGAATCTCGACAGGGGGCAAATCAGCCCCAGCATTTT. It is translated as CASSESRQGANQPQHF.

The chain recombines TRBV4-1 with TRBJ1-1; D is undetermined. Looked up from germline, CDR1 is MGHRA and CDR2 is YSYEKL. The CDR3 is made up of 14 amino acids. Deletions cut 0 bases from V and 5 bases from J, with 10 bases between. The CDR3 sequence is CASSQDQRRTEAFF. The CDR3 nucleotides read TGCGCCAGCAGCCAAGATCAGAGGAGAACTGAAGCTTTCTTT.

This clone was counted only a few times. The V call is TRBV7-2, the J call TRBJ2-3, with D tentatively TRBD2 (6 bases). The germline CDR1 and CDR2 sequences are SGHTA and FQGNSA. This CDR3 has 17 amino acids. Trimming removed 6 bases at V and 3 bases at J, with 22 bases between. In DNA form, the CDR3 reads TGTGCCAGCAGGCCCTCAACGCGAAGGAGGGCGACAGATACGCAGTATTTT. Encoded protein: CASRPSTRRRATDTQYF.

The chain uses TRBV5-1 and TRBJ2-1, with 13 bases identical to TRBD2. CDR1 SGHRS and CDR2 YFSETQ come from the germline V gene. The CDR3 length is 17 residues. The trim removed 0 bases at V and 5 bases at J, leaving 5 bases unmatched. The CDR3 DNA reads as TGCGCCAGCAGCTTGGAGGGGACTAGCGGGAACGACAATGAGCAGTTCTTC. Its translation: CASSLEGTSGNDNEQFF.

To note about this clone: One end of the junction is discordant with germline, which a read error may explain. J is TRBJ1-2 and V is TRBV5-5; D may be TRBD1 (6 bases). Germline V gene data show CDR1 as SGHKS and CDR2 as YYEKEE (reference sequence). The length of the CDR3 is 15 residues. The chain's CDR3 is CAGSLDSRGIAGYTF. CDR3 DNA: TGTGCCGGCAGCTTGGACAGTCGGGGGATAGCTGGCTACACCTTC.

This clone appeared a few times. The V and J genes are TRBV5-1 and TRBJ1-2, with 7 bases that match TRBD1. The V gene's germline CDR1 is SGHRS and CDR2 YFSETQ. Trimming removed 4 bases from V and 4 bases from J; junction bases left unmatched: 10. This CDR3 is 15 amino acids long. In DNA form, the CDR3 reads TGCGCCAGCAGCCCAATACTCGACAGGGTCTATGGCTACACCTTC. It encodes CASSPILDRVYGYTF. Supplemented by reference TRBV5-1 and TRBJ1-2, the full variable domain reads KAGVTQTPRYLIKTRGQQVTLSCSPISGHRSVSWYQQTPGQGLQFLFEYFSETQRNKGNFPGRFSGRQFSNSRSEMNVSTLELGDSALYLCASSPILDRVYGYTFGSGTRLTVV.

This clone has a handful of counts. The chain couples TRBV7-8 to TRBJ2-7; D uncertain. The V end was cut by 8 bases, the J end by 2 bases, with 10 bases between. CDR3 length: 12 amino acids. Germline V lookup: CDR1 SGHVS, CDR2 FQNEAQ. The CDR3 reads CASRGKTYEQYF. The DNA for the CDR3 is TGTGCCAGCCGTGGCAAAACCTACGAGCAGTACTTC.

The CDR3 here is CASTAEGDLLQETQYF. The CDR3 region has the DNA TGCGCCAGCACCGCAGAGGGGGACCTACTCCAAGAGACCCAGTACTTC. The chain joins TRBV5-1 to TRBJ2-5, with D possibly being TRBD1 (6 bases). Between the trimmed V and J ends, which lost 6 bases and 1 base, there was a span of 19 bases. Germline CDR1 is SGHRS and CDR2 is YFSETQ. The CDR3 runs to 16 residues.

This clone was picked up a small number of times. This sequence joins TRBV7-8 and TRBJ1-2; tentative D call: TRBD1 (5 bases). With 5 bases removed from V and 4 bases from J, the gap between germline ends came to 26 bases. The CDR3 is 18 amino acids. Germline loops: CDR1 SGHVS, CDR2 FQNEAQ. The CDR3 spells CASSPYRATRGVSYGYTF. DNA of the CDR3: TGTGCCAGCAGCCCGTACCGGGCCACAAGGGGCGTCAGCTATGGCTACACCTTC.

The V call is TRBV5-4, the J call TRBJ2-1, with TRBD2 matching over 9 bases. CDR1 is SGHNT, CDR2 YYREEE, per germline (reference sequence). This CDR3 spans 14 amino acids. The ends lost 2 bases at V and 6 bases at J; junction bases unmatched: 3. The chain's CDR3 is CASSLAGGPNEQFF. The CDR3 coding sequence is TGTGCCAGCAGCTTAGCGGGGGGTCCCAATGAGCAGTTCTTC.

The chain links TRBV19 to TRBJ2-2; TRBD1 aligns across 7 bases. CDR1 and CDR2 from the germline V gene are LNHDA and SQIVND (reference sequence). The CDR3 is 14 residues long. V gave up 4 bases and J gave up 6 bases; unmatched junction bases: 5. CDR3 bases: TGTGCCAGTAGTAACACCGGGACAGCCGGGGAGCTGTTTTTT. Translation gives CASSNTGTAGELFF.

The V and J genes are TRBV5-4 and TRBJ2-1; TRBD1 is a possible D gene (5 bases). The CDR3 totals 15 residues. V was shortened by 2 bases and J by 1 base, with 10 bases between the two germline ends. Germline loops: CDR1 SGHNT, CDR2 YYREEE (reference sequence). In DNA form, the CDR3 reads TGTGCCAGCAGCTTAGGGGTGATTTCCTACAATGAGCAGTTCTTC. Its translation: CASSLGVISYNEQFF.

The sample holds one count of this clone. The CDR3 DNA sequence: TGTGCCAGCGGCCGGGACACTCACTACGAGCAGTACTTC. It is translated as CASGRDTHYEQYF. The chain joins TRBV7-2 to TRBJ2-7, with D possibly TRBD1 on 6 matching bases. The CDR3 covers 13 residues. V lost 8 bases to trimming and J lost 3 bases, with 14 bases between them. Germline CDR1 reads SGHTA; CDR2 reads FQGNSA.

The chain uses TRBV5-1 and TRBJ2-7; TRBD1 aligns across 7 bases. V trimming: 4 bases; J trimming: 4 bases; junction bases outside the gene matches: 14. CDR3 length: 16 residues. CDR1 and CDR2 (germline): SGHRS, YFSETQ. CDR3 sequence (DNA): TGCGCCAGCAGCCCAGGGACAGCGAACGTCTGGTACGAGCAGTACTTC. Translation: CASSPGTANVWYEQYF.

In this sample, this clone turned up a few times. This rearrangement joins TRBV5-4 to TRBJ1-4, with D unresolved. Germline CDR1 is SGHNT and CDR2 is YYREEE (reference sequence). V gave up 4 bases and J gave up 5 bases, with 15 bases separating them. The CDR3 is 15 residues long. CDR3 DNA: TGTGCCAGCAGCACGGAACCGGGTTCAAATGAAAAACTGTTTTTT. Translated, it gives CASSTEPGSNEKLFF. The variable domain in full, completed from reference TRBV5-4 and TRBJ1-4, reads ETGVTQSPTHLIKTRGQQVTLRCSSQSGHNTVSWYQQALGQGPQFIFQYYREEENGRGNFPPRFSGLQFPNYSSELNVNALELDDSALYLCASSTEPGSNEKLFFGSGTQLSVL.

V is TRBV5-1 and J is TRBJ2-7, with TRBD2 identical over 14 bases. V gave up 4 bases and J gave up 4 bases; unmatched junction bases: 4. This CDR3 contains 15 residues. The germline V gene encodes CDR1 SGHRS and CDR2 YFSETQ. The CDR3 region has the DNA TGCGCCAGCAGCCCGACTAGCGGGGGGGTTTACGAGCAGTACTTC. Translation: CASSPTSGGVYEQYF.

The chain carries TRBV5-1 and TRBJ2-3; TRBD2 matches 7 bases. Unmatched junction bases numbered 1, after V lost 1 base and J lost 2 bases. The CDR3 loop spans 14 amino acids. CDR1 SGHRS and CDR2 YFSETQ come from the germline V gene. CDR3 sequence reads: CASSLWDYTDTQYF. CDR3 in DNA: TGCGCCAGCAGCTTGTGGGACTACACAGATACGCAGTATTTT.

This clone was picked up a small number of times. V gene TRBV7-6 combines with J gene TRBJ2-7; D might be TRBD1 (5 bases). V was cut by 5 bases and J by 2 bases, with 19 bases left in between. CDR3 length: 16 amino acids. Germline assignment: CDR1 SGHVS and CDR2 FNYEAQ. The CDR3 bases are TGTGCCAGCAGCCCTACCGGTAGGACAAGTGCCTACGAGCAGTACTTC. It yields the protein CASSPTGRTSAYEQYF.

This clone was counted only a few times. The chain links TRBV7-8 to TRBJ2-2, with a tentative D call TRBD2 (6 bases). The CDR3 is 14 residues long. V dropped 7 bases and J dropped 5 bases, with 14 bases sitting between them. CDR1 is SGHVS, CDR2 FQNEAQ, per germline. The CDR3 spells CASILTGGTGELFF. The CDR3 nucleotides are TGTGCCAGCATCCTGACCGGGGGAACCGGGGAGCTGTTTTTT.

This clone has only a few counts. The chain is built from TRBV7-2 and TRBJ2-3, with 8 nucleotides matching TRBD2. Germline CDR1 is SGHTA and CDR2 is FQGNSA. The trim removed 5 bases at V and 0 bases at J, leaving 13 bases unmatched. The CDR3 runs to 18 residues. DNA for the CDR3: TGTGCCAGCAGCAAAAGATCGACTACTAGCGGTAGCACAGATACGCAGTATTTT. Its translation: CASSKRSTTSGSTDTQYF. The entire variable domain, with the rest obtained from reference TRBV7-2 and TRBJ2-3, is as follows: GAGVSQSPSNKVTEKGKDVELRCDPISGHTALYWYRQSLGQGLEFLIYFQGNSAPDKSGLPSDRFSAERTGGSVSTLTIQRTQQEDSAVYLCASSKRSTTSGSTDTQYFGPGTRLTVL.

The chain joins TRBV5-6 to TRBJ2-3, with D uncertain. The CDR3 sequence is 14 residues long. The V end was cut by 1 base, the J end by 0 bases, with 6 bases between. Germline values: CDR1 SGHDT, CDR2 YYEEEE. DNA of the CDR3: TGTGCCAGCAGCTTGTTCCTGAGCACAGATACGCAGTATTTT. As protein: CASSLFLSTDTQYF.

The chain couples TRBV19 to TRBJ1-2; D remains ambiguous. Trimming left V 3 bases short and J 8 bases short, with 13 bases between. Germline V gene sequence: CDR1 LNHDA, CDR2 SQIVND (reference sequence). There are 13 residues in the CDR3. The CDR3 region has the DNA TGTGCCAGTAGTATGACCGGGGTGGAAGGCTACACCTTC. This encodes CASSMTGVEGYTF. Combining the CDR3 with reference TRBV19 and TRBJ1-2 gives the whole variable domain DGGITQSPKYLFRKEGQNVTLSCEQNLNHDAMYWYRQDPGQGLRLIYYSQIVNDFQKGDIAEGYSVSREKKESFPLTVTSAQKNPTAFYLCASSMTGVEGYTFGSGTRLTVV.

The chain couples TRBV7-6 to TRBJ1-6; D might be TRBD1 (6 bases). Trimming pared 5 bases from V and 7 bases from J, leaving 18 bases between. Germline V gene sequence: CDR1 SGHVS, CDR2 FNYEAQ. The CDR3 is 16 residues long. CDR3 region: CASSPAGDPPNSPLHF. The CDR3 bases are TGTGCCAGCAGCCCAGCAGGGGACCCGCCGAATTCACCCCTCCACTTT. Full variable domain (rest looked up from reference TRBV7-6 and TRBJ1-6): GAGVSQSPRYKVTKRGQDVALRCDPISGHVSLYWYRQALGQGPEFLTYFNYEAQQDKSGLPNDRFSAERPEGSISTLTIQRTEQRDSAMYRCASSPAGDPPNSPLHFGNGTRLTVT.

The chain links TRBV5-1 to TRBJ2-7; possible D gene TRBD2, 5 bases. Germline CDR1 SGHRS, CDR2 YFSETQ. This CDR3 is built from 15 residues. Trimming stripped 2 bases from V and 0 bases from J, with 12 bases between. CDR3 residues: CASSFETGGSYEQYF. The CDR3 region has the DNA TGCGCCAGCAGCTTTGAGACTGGAGGCTCCTACGAGCAGTACTTC.

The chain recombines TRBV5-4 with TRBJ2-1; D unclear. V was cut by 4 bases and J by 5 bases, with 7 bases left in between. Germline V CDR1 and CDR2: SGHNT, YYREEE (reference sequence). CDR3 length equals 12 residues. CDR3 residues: CASSLNNNEQFF. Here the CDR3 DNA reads TGTGCCAGCAGCCTTAATAACAATGAGCAGTTCTTC.

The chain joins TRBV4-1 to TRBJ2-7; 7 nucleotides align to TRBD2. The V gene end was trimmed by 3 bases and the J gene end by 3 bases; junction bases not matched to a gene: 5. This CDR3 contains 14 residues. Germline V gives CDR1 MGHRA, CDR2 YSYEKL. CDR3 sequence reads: CASSQGGSYYEQYF. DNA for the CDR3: TGCGCCAGCAGCCAGGGAGGGTCCTACTACGAGCAGTACTTC.

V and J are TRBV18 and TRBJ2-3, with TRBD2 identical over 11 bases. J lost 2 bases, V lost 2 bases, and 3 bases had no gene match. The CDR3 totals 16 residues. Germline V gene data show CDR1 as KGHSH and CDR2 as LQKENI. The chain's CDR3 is CASSPGTSGPTDTQYF. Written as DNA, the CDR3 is TGTGCCAGCTCACCAGGGACTAGCGGACCCACAGATACGCAGTATTTT.

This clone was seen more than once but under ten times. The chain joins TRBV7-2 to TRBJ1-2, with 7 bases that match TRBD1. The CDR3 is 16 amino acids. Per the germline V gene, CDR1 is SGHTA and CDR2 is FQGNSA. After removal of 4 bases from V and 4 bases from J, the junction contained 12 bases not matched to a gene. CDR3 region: CASSSTLTGLGYGYTF. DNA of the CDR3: TGTGCCAGCAGCTCCACCTTGACAGGGCTCGGCTATGGCTACACCTTC. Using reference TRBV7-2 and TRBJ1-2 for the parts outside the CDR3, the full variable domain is GAGVSQSPSNKVTEKGKDVELRCDPISGHTALYWYRQSLGQGLEFLIYFQGNSAPDKSGLPSDRFSAERTGGSVSTLTIQRTQQEDSAVYLCASSSTLTGLGYGYTFGSGTRLTVV.